This T cell receptor beta chain was obtained from a study of T cells after yellow fever vaccination. Study-level results: Abundant bulk-derived clonotypes could contaminate FACS-sorted repertoires.

By 5'RACE template switching, TCR cDNA was produced, with a universal primer site and UMIs added in the process. TCRdb re-called the 5' RACE reads with MiXCR, one entry per CDR3 protein. Among roughly 96,000 distinct CDR3 sequences listed, 7.5% to 10% were seen once. The CDR3 contains 15 residues. J lost 4 bases, V lost 3 bases, and 3 bases had no gene match. CDR1 and CDR2 (germline): SNHLY, FYNNEI. The sequences come from CD8+ T cells not binding an NS4B(214-222) dextramer, sorted from PBMCs, collected around 15 days after the first yellow fever vaccination. This chain connects TRBV2 to TRBJ2-1, with 10 bases aligning to TRBD2. This TCR was recovered from a young man who received the YFV17D yellow fever vaccine. CDR3 region: CASSDKRGGYNEQFF. In DNA form, the CDR3 reads TGTGCCAGCAGTGACAAGCGGGGGGGTTACAATGAGCAGTTCTTC.